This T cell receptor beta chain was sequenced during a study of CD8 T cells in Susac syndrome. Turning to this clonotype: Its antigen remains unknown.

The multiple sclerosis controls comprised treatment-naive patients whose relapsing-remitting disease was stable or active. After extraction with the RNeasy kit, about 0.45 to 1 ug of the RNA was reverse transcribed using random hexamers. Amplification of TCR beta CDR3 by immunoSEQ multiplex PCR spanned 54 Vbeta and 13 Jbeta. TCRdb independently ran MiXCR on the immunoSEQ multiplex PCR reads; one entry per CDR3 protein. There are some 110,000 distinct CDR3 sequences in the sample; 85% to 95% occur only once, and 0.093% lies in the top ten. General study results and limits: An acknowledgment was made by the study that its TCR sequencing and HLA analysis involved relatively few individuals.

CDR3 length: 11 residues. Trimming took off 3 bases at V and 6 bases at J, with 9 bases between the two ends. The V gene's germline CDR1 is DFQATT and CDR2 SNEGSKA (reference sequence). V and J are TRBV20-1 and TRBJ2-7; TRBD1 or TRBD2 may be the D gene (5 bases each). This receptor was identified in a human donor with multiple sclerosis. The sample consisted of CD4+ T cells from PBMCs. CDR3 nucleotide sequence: TGCAGTGCTAGGGGACGTGGCGAGCAGTACTTC. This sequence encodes CSARGRGEQYF.